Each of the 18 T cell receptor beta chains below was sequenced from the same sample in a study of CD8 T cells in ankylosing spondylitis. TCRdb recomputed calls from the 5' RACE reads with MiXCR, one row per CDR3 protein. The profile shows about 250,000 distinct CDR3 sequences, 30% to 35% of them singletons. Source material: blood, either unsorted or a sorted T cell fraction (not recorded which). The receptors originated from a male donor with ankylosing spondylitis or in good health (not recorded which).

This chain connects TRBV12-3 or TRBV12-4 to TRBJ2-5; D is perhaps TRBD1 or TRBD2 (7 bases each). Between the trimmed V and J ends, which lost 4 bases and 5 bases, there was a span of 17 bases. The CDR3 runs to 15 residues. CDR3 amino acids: CASSSQGGPRETQYF. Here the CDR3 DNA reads TGTGCCAGCAGTTCCCAGGGGGGGCCGCGGGAGACCCAGTACTTC.

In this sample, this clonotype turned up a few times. CDR3 in DNA: TGCAGTGCTAGTATTAGCGGGGGGGCATCGGCAGATACGCAGTATTTT. It is translated as CSASISGGASADTQYF. This rearrangement joins TRBV20-1 to TRBJ2-3, with TRBD2 matching 11 bases. The CDR3 is 16 amino acids. Germline V gene sequence: CDR1 DFQATT, CDR2 SNEGSKA (reference sequence). The V and J ends lost 3 bases and 4 bases, in that order; junction bases with no gene match: 9.

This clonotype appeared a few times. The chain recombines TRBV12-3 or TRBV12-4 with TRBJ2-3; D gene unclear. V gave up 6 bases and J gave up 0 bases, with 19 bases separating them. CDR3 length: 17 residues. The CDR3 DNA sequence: TGTGCCAGCAGCCCCCCCGGTTGGGCGTCTAGCACAGATACGCAGTATTTT. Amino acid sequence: CASSPPGWASSTDTQYF.

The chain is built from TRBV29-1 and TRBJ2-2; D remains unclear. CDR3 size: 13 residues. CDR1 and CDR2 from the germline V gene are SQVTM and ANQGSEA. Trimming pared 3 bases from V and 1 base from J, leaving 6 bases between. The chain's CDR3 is CSVEGVNTGELFF. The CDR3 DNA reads TGCAGCGTTGAGGGCGTGAACACCGGGGAGCTGTTTTTT.

The CDR3 DNA is TGTGCCAGCAGGCAGCACCGGCCGGAGGTGGTAGATACGCAGTATTTT. This sequence encodes CASRQHRPEVVDTQYF. The genes are TRBV6-1 and TRBJ2-3; possible D gene TRBD2, 5 bases. With 6 bases removed from V and 5 bases from J, the gap between germline ends came to 21 bases. CDR1 is MNHNS, CDR2 SASEGT, per germline. This CDR3 contains 16 residues.

Written as DNA, the CDR3 is TGTGCCAGCAGCGGACGGGACAGGGTCCCCGGGGAGCTGTTTTTT. Its translation is CASSGRDRVPGELFF. The V gene is TRBV21-1, the J gene TRBJ2-2; the table's TRBD1 call for D was not verified on the DNA. TRBV21-1 is noted as a pseudogene. The CDR3 contains 15 residues.

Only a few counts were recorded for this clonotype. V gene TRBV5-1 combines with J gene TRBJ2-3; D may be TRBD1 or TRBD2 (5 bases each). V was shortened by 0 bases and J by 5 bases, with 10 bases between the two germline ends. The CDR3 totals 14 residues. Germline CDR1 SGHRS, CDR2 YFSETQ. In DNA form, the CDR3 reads TGCGCCAGCAGCTTGGGAGGGGATGGAGATACGCAGTATTTT. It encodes CASSLGGDGDTQYF.

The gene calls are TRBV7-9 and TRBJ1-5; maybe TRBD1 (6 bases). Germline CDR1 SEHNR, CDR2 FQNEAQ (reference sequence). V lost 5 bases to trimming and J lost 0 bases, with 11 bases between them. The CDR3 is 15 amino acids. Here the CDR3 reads CASSPWTASNQPQHF. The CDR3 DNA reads TGTGCCAGCAGCCCCTGGACAGCTAGCAATCAGCCCCAGCATTTT. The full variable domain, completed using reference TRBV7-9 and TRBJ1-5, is DTGVSQNPRHKITKRGQNVTFRCDPISEHNRLYWYRQTLGQGPEFLTYFQNEAQLEKSRLLSDRFSAERPKGSFSTLEIQRTEQGDSAMYLCASSPWTASNQPQHFGDGTRLSIL.

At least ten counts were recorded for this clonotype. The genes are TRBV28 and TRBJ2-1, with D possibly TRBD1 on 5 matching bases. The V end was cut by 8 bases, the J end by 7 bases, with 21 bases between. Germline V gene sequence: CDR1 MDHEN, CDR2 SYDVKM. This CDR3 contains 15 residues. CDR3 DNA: TGTGCCAGCGGGCCGACAGCCATATTAATAAATGAGCAGTTCTTC. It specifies CASGPTAILINEQFF.

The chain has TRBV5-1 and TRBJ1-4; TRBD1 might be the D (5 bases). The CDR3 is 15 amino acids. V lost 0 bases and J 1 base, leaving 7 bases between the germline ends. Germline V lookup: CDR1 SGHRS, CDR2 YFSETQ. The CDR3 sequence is CASSLGGETNEKLFF. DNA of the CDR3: TGCGCCAGCAGCTTGGGAGGGGAAACTAATGAAAAACTGTTTTTT.

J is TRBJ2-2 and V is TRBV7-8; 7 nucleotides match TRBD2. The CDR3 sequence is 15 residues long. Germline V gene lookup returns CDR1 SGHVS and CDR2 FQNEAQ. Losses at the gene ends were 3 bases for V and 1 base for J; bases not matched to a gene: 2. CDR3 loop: CASSFGGGNTGELFF. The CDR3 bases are TGTGCCAGCAGCTTCGGCGGGGGGAACACCGGGGAGCTGTTTTTT.

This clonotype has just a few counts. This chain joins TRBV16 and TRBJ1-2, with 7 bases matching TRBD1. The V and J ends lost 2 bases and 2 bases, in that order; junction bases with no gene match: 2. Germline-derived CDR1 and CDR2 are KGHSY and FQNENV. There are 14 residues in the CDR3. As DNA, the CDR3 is TGTGCCAGCAGCCAAGGGGACAGAAACTATGGCTACACCTTC. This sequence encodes CASSQGDRNYGYTF.

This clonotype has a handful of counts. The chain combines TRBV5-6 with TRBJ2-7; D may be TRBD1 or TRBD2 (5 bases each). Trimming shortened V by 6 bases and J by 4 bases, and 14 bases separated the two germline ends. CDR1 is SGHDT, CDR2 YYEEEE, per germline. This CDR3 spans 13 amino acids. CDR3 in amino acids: CASNMGRRYEQYF. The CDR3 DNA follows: TGTGCCAGCAACATGGGACGGCGATACGAGCAGTACTTC.

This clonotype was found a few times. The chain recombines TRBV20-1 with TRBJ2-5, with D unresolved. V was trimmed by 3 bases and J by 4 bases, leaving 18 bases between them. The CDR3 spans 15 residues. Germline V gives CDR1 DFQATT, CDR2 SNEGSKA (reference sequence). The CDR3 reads CSARDGPPTGETQYF. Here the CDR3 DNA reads TGCAGTGCTAGGGACGGCCCACCTACCGGAGAGACCCAGTACTTC.

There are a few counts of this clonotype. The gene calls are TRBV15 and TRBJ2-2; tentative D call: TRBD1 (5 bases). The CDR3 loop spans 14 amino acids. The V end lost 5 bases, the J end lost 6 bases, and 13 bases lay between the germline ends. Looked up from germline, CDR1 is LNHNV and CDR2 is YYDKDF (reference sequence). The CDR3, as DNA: TGTGCCACCAGCCGATTTGGGGCGGCCGGGGAGCTGTTTTTT. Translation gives CATSRFGAAGELFF.

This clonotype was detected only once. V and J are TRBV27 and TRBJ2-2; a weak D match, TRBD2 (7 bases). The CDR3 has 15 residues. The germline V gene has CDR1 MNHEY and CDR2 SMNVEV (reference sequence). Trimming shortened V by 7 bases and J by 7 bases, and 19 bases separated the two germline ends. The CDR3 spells CASTRNREGSGELFF. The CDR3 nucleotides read TGTGCCAGCACCCGAAACAGGGAGGGGAGCGGGGAGCTGTTTTTT.

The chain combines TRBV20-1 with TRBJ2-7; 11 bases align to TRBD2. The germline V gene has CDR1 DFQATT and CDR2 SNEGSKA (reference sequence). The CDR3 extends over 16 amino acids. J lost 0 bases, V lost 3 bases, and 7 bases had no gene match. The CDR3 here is CSASGPLAGGSYEQYF. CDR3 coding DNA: TGCAGTGCTAGCGGACCGCTAGCGGGGGGCTCCTACGAGCAGTACTTC.

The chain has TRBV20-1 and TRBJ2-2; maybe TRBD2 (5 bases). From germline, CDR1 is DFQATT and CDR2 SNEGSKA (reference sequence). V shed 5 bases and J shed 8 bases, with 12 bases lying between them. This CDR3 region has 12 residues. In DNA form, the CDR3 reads TGCAGTGCTCCCTCCAGGAGGGGGGAGCTGTTTTTT. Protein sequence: CSAPSRRGELFF.